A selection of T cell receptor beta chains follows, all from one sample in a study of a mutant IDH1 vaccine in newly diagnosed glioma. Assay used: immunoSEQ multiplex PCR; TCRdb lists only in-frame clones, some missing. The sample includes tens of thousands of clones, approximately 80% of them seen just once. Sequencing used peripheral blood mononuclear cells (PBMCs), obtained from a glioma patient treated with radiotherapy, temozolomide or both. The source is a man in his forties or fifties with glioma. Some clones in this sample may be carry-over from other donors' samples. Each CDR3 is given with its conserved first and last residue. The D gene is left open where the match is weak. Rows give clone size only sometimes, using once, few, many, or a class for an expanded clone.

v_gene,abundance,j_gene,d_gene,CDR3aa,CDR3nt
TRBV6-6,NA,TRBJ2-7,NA,CATLEGGSYEQYF,TGTGCCACGCTGGAGGGGGGATCCTACGAGCAGTACTTC
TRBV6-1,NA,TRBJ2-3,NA,CASRIDRLTDTQYF,TGTGCCAGCAGGATAGACAGACTCACAGATACGCAGTATTTT
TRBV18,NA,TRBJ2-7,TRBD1,CASSAPGGQGKQYF,TGTGCCAGCTCAGCCCCAGGGGGACAGGGGAAGCAGTACTTC
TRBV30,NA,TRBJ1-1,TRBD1,CAWIKRGGPNTEAFF,TGTGCCTGGATCAAAAGAGGGGGCCCGAACACTGAAGCTTTCTTT
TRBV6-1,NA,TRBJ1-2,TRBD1,CASSEPTGRYGYTF,TGTGCCAGCAGTGAACCGACAGGGCGCTATGGCTACACCTTC
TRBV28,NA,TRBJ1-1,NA,CASSYGGGGTEAFF,TGTGCCAGCAGTTATGGGGGAGGGGGCACTGAAGCTTTCTTT
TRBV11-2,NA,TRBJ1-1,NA,CASSQGGTEAFF,TGTGCCAGCAGCCAGGGAGGCACTGAAGCTTTCTTT
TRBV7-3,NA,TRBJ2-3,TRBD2,CASSLKRGGADTQYF,TGTGCCAGCAGCTTAAAGCGGGGGGGAGCAGATACGCAGTATTTT
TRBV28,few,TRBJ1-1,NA,CASTLQGIGAFF,TGTGCCAGCACTTTACAGGGCATAGGGGCTTTCTTT
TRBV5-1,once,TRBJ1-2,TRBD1,CASSYRDRVTLEGYTF,TGCGCCAGCAGCTACCGGGACAGGGTGACTTTAGAGGGCTACACCTTC